This T cell receptor beta chain was documented in a study of T cells in Graves' hyperthyroidism and ophthalmopathy. As for the study in general: Peripheral blood collection took place at initial diagnosis, before any treatment.

This clonotype was detected a few times. The CDR3 regions of TCR beta were amplified from RNA transcripts. An initial round of RT-PCR targeting the TCR CDR3 relied on the HTBI primer set. MiXCR was run by TCRdb on the multiplex PCR reads, yielding one entry per CDR3 protein. Among 600,000 to 900,000 distinct CDR3 sequences listed, approximately 16% were seen once. Sequencing used blood. This TCR came from a man between 18 and 35 years old with Graves' hyperthyroidism.

The CDR3 DNA is TGCAGCGTTGCAGTCACAGATACGCAGTATTTT. The encoded protein is CSVAVTDTQYF. The chain combines TRBV29-1 with TRBJ2-3; D call uncertain. CDR1 is SQVTM and CDR2 is ANQGSEA in the germline V gene. This CDR3 is built from 11 residues. The V gene lost 4 bases and the J gene lost 2 bases, with 4 bases spanning the gap.